This TCR beta chain was identified in a study of T cells expressing NK-cell markers. Study overall: Seven HCMV-seropositive donors and one seronegative donor made up the eight sequenced donors.

Reprocessing the 5' RACE reads, TCRdb reports a single entry for every CDR3 protein and omits DNA. Across about 430,000 distinct CDR3 sequences, the top ten clones capture 1.4% of the sample. CDR1 DFQATT and CDR2 SNEGSKA come from the germline V gene (reference sequence). CDR3 size: 18 residues. As to this clonotype: Its antigen remains unknown.

Overall study results and limits: The HCMV specificity of the expanded NKG2C+ T cell clones stayed unresolved.

The TCR sequence derives from a woman in her 50s in good health. The gene calls are TRBV20-1 and TRBJ2-2; the D call of TRBD2 rests on TCRdb alone, since no DNA is present to check it. Material for sequencing was blood T cells: a sorted CD56 or NKG2C T cell subset, CD4+ or CD8+ T cells, or bulk PBMC T cells (not recorded which). This chain's CDR3 is CSARDPSGSTYNTGELFF.